This T cell receptor beta chain was documented in a study of blood T cell repertoires in COVID-19. For the study at large: Sample material is recorded as cDNA or gDNA derived from T cells, B-cell-depleted T cells, or PBMCs.

The table lists this clone with a count of one. Per the study methods: It was from reference gene primer amplification that nucleated cell counts were estimated. The table came from immunoSEQ multiplex PCR; TCRdb's copy has only in-frame clones and leaves some out. That table supplies the V and J calls and clone size; D and trimming were determined from the DNA. The data contain more than 150,000 clones, over 70% of them singletons. Cohort assignment relied on participant-reported clinical history. The CDR3 loop spans 14 amino acids. Germline CDR1 SGHDT, CDR2 YYEEEE. Unmatched junction bases numbered 2, after V lost 0 bases and J lost 8 bases.

V is TRBV5-6 and J is TRBJ2-4; TRBD1 aligns across 10 bases. Sequencing used PBMCs or T cells enriched from blood (not recorded which). The source of this sequence is a man aged 60 to 75 who had been exposed to COVID-19. The CDR3 DNA reads TGTGCCAGCAGCTTGGGGACAGGGGGAGACATTCAGTACTTC. Its protein product is CASSLGTGGDIQYF.